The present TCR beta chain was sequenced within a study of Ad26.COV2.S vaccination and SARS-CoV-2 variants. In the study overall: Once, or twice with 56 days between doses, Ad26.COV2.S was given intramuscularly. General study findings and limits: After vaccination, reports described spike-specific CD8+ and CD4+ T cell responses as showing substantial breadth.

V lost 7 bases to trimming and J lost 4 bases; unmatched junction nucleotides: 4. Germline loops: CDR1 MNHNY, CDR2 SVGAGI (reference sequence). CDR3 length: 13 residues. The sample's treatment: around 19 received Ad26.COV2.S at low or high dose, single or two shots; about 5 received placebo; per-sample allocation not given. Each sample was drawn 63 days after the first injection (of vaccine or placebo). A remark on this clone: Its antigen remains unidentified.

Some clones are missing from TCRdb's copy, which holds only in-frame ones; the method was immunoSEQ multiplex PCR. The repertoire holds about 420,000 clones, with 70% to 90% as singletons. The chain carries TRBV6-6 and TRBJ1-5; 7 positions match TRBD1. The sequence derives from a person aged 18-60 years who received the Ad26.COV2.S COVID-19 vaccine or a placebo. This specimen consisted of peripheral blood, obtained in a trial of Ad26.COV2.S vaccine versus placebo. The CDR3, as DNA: TGTGCCAGCACAACAGGGGCAAATCAGCCCCAGCATTTT. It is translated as CASTTGANQPQHF.